What follows describes a single T cell receptor beta chain. A few counts support this clone. There is no known antigen for this receptor. Nothing much larger sits one base from this clone, and base qualities are not available. This CDR3 is also generated by other DNA sequences in the sample. Library preparation used the immunoSEQ multiplex PCR assay. The multiplex PCR relied on a mix of 60 forward primers for TCR Vbeta segments and 13 reverse primers for TCR Jbeta segments. The CDR3 region of rearranged TCR beta genes was amplified from genomic DNA with a multiplex PCR assay. Amplified TCR beta libraries were sequenced as 87-base-pair reads on the Illumina HiSeq System. Regarding the original processing steps: In a later analysis, 77 million or so unique TCR beta chains were counted across the 690 or so repertoires, and some 10 million of these chains were shared by at least two donors. Raw reads were error-corrected and collapsed into unique sequences with a nearest-neighbor algorithm that merged closely related sequences to remove PCR and sequencing errors. CDR3 sequences were aligned to IMGT reference sequences to assign V, D and J gene segments. For a sequence to be retained, a match of at least six nucleotides to both a V gene segment and a J gene segment was required. Rearrangements were classified as productive when the CDR3 lacked stop codons and remained in frame with V and J, and all other rearrangements were classified as non-productive. Following IMGT convention, CDR3 was defined as the stretch from the second conserved V-encoded cysteine to the conserved J-encoded phenylalanine. The earlier analysis of a few hundred of the donors excluded any sequence lacking an unambiguous match to a single V gene segment. An earlier analysis of 587 of the donors classified V segments as functional when productive rearrangements were above 56.7% and as segregating when the standard deviation between donors was above 5%. A statistical classification framework was developed to diagnose cytomegalovirus status using the catalog of TCR beta chain sequences. A later analysis assigned V and J genes by comparing TCR nucleotide sequences with IMGT/GENE-DB human TR gene sequences. Using the TCRdist pipeline, a later analysis assigned CDR3 sequences along with most-parsimonious VDJ recombination scenarios. In a later analysis, each TCR beta chain was defined by its CDR3 amino acid sequence together with its V-gene family, and reads lacking a unique V-gene family were excluded. In a later analysis, a few hundred highly shared, low-generation-probability nucleotide sequences were removed to address suspected cross-contamination and a sequencing artifact. In a later analysis, a clonal expansion index was calculated for each public chain from normalized within-repertoire ranks of inferred template counts. In a later analysis, generation probabilities were computed with a VDJ recombination model fitted to out-of-frame rearrangements, and the resulting probabilities were checked against IGoR. In a later analysis, TCR-TCR, TCR-HLA and TCR-CMV co-occurrence was scored with hypergeometric tests, and a repertoire-size bias correction was applied to TCR pairs. To estimate false discovery rates, a later analysis permuted the HLA or CMV assignments 20 times. A later analysis grouped co-occurring TCRs with DBSCAN, adding TCRdist sequence similarity when clustering within HLA-allele-positive subsets. Repertoires with fewer than 30,000 or more than 120,000 public chains, plus five repertoires with anomalous nucleotide sharing, were excluded from co-occurrence clustering. TCRdb retrieved this table from immuneACCESS and kept in-frame rearrangements only. Not all clones are present; in checked studies, unresolved V genes account for under half, and no reason is known for the remainder. From that table come the V and J calls and clone size; the DNA was used to work out D and trimming. Recorded for this sample are some 110,000 clones; 9.5% of them occurred a single time. Of the sample, over 2.5% is held by the ten largest clones.

The data stem from a study of cytomegalovirus exposure and HLA in healthy donors (dated by TCRdb to about 2017). Concerning the study at large: An earlier analysis of some 550 of the donors reported approximately 300 Gb of sequence data and roughly 100 million unique TCR beta sequences from about 200 million T cells. An early release that covered roughly 600 HLA-typed donors contained approximately 300 gigabases of sequencing data and about 93 million unique TCR sequences. The number of donors typed differed by locus, with roughly 620-630 for A, B, C, DRB1 and DQB1, approximately 500 for DQA1, approximately 580 for DPA1, and about 450 for DPB1. The genetic ancestry cluster associated with self-reported Caucasian donors included over 65% of the roughly 400 genotyped donors. Using immunosequencing, the study profiled T cell repertoires from 666 subjects and related those repertoires to cytomegalovirus serostatus. To decide whether each TCR beta V gene segment behaved as functional or pseudogenic, an earlier analysis of some 600 of the donors relied on high-throughput TCR beta sequencing. HLA typing included class I and class II loci at four-digit resolution. Alongside the repertoire data, information on donor age, sex, ethnicity and CMV serostatus was compiled. To predict cytomegalovirus infection status, the study combined high-throughput TCR immunosequencing, statistical association of individual TCRs with disease status, and machine learning. Among 300 to 500 genotyped donors of the cohort, an average of approximately 200,000 unique TCR beta nucleotide sequences was sequenced per donor, of which about 19% were non-productive. In a later genetic analysis, genome-wide SNP genotypes for about 55% of the roughly 670 donors were used, and that subset was treated as a discovery cohort. Besides the first cohort of around 700 subjects, a separate validation cohort made up of around 120 different subjects was used. A later analysis re-analyzed previously published TCR beta repertoires from 666 donors and added high-resolution HLA genotyping to study TCR occurrence patterns. Rather than using new phenotypic data, the later analysis identified candidate immune exposures from TCR beta sequences and from how often those sequences occurred across donors. The aim of the study was to test whether cataloging public T cell receptors could identify signatures of past pathogen exposure. Every discovery cohort repertoire had been produced on one sequencing platform. Five DR-DQ haplotypes were treated as single units for association and clustering because of strong linkage in the cohort. Overall study outcomes, separate from this receptor: In a later analysis, HLA-associated TCR beta chains showed more clonal expansion and lower generation probabilities than non-associated chains that were equally common. The presence/absence analyses assumed that sequencing depth was roughly uniform across donors, and that assumption may not be true. Cytomegalovirus status was reported to be diagnosed by the classifier with high specificity and sensitivity in both the original and validation cohorts. For the cohort, immune exposure information was limited to CMV serostatus. A further reported finding was that TCR beta sequences accurately predicted the HLA-A and HLA-B alleles for most subjects in the first cohort. HLA typing was unavailable for some donors at each locus, so association tests used only the typed subset. In vitro tests confirmed that a few of the cytomegalovirus-associated TCR beta chains recognize cytomegalovirus antigens. Some IMGT-functional V segments, including TRBV6-2 and TRBV6-3, could not be distinguished by the 87-base-pair reads and were therefore excluded. A later analysis found that TCR association rates varied across HLA loci, with DRB1 alleles showing the most associated TCRs and HLA-C alleles the fewest. In a later analysis, most CMV-associated TCR beta chains were found to appear HLA-restricted, with HLA associations seemingly driven largely by CMV exposure. When HLA alleles, especially DR and DQ, strongly co-occurred, TCR associations were difficult to assign to individual alleles. A later analysis reported that several top co-occurrence clusters appeared linked to parvovirus B19, influenza, CMV and Epstein-Barr virus. According to the authors, the approach could potentially be generalized to other disease states and immunological phenotypes. In the study, around 150 TCR beta chains were listed as associated with cytomegalovirus. Compared with the roughly 670-donor mean, donors in an Asian-associated ancestry cluster had fewer N-insertions in productive TCRs, according to a later genetic analysis. Linkage disequilibrium might explain the correlated functional status among segregating V segments, but an unknown experimental factor could not be excluded. A later analysis associated 16,951 TCR beta sequences with specific HLA alleles at a false discovery rate of 0.05. The cohort was sequenced for TCR beta chains only, and without alpha or paired-chain data the features that could be detected were limited. A cluster of highly shared sequence variants was judged likely to be a technical artifact of the sequencing pipeline. In an earlier analysis of approximately 590 of the donors, most TCR beta V segments appeared in productive rearrangements about 87% or about 30% of the time, broadly matching IMGT annotations. Over 15 rarely observed V segments, including chromosome 9 orphons, were excluded from the earlier analysis of 550 to 700 of the donors because counts were too low. Most TCR sequences were seen in very few donors, while some public TCRs were found in many individuals. A later genetic analysis associated a missense DCLRE1C variant with V-gene and J-gene trimming of TCR beta chains, and an independent cohort replicated the association.

The cohort was made up of 666 healthy bone marrow donors. At the time of sampling, every cohort member was nominally healthy, though immune exposures that went unrecorded were likely present. The donor was CMV seronegative and was included in the group of approximately 350 seronegative cohort members. A peripheral blood sample was collected from each donor, and TCR beta sequencing was performed on peripheral blood mononuclear cells. Genomic DNA was extracted from the blood cell samples with the Qiagen DNeasy Blood Extraction Kit. The CDR3 contains 14 residues, cysteine and phenylalanine counted. Of the read, only the CDR3 DNA is kept; its 42 bases are in frame from base 1. Here V drops 3 bases and J drops 5 bases, and the junction holds 6 bases not matched to any gene. Per the germline V gene, KGHSH is the CDR1 and LQKENI is the CDR2.

The chain links TRBV18 with TRBJ2-5; 7 central bases correspond to TRBD2. Sequencing was carried out using PBMCs. The clonotype was recovered from a man aged 25-45 years in good health and CMV-seronegative. The encoded CDR3 is CASSPAGREETQYF. At the DNA level, the sequence is TGTGCCAGCTCACCCGCTGGGAGGGAGGAGACCCAGTACTTC.